This TCR beta chain derives from a study of cytomegalovirus exposure and HLA in healthy donors. Broader study findings: Another analysis was done later, and it associated approximately 18,000 TCR beta sequences with HLA alleles at 0.05 false discovery rate. Later on, analysis showed that most CMV-associated TCR beta chains appeared to be HLA-restricted.

In germline, CDR1 is MGHRA, CDR2 YSYEKL. The V gene end was trimmed by 2 bases and the J gene end by 0 bases; junction bases not matched to a gene: 10. The CDR3 is made up of 17 amino acids. About this clone: Its antigen is not identified.

60 Vbeta and 13 Jbeta primers were used in PCR. Here immunoSEQ multiplex PCR was the method, and the copy in TCRdb shows in-frame clones only, minus some. This sample has around 140,000 clones; roughly 75% occur once, and the top ten carry less than 3%. This clonotype originated in a female donor in good health and CMV-seronegative. Input material: PBMCs. The V gene is TRBV4-1, the J gene TRBJ2-7; 7 nucleotides match TRBD1. The CDR3 DNA follows: TGCGCCAGCAGCCAACCCCCCACAGGGGCGCTCTCCTACGAGCAGTACTTC. Its translation: CASSQPPTGALSYEQYF.